This TCR beta chain was identified in a study of OX40 agonist ivuxolimab in advanced cancers. Study as a whole: Participants could have had prior anti-PD-1, anti-PD-L1 or anti-CTLA-4 therapy, and approximately 40% had some.

The ends were cut back, 1 base at V and 4 bases at J, with 3 bases in the middle. There are 12 residues in the CDR3. CDR1 is SGHAT and CDR2 is FQNNGV in the germline V gene. Whole-study findings and limits: The study observed clonal expansion of CD4+ and CD8+ blood T cells by week 6 at 0.1 to 3.0 mg/kg.

TCRdb's copy holds only in-frame clones and misses some; the assay was immunoSEQ multiplex PCR. The sample includes about 15,000 clones, over 75% of them seen just once. This clone was found once. Its antigen is not identified. This clonotype originated in an adult with an advanced solid tumor such as melanoma, head and neck, liver or kidney cancer. The chain couples TRBV11-2 to TRBJ2-3, with no clear D. This material consisted of CD4+ or CD8+ T cells sorted from blood, taken in a trial of the OX40 agonist ivuxolimab. CDR3 nucleotides: TGTGCCAGCAGCTTAGTGCCAGATACGCAGTATTTT. As protein: CASSLVPDTQYF.